This record concerns one TCR beta chain sequence. The antigen remains undetermined. The CDR3 is 14 residues long. Germline-derived CDR1 and CDR2 are SGHRS and YFSETQ. Trimming removed 0 bases from V and 6 bases from J, with 11 bases in between. The sample belongs to a study of T-cell reconstitution after alpha-beta-depleted transplantation in children. Construction of the TCRbeta library involved unique molecular identifiers. TCRdb re-derived calls from the PCR reads in MiXCR, one entry per CDR3 protein. The table lists hundreds of thousands of distinct CDR3 sequences, around 15% of them singletons. Study conclusions and caveats: About two months after transplant, alpha-beta T cells reportedly came from several hundred expanded graft clones.

The V and J genes are TRBV5-1 and TRBJ2-3; tentative D call: TRBD2 (5 bases). The source was PBMCs, mostly from graft donor cells, collected 360 days after TCRalphabeta/CD19-depleted stem cell transplant. The origin of this receptor is a male patient under 10 years old who had a stem cell transplant for acute lymphoblastic leukemia, so the T cells may come from the graft donor. In DNA, the CDR3 is TGCGCCAGCAGCTTGGGACTACCCTCCGATACGCAGTATTTT. Protein sequence: CASSLGLPSDTQYF.